The rows below give T cell receptor beta chains drawn from one sample of a study of a mutant IDH1 vaccine in newly diagnosed glioma. Using immunoSEQ multiplex PCR, the repertoire was profiled, and TCRdb retains in-frame clones only, with some absent. The sample lists over 30,000 clones, about 93% occurring once. Antigens for these TCRs are unknown. The starting material was PBMCs, obtained from a glioma patient whose treatment included an IDH1 peptide vaccine. Every receptor here comes from a woman aged 40 to 50 with glioma. Each CDR3 is given with its conserved first and last residue. The order of the fields is clone size, D gene, J gene, V gene, CDR3 protein, CDR3 DNA. A D gene is named only where the DNA matches it firmly. Clone size is stated in some rows and not others, as once, few, many or a class when expanded.

clone size: .; D gene: .; J gene: TRBJ1-2; V gene: TRBV5-1; CDR3 protein: CASSLDRRRFPSRGYTF; CDR3 DNA: TGCGCCAGCAGCTTGGATAGACGGCGATTCCCTTCGCGGGGCTACACCTTC
clone size: .; D gene: TRBD1; J gene: TRBJ1-1; V gene: TRBV6-6; CDR3 protein: CASTPKTGGATEAFF; CDR3 DNA: TGTGCCAGCACGCCGAAAACAGGGGGGGCGACTGAAGCTTTCTTT
clone size: .; D gene: .; J gene: TRBJ2-2; V gene: TRBV15; CDR3 protein: CASCLQVNTGELFF; CDR3 DNA: TGTGCCTCCTGCCTTCAGGTGAACACCGGGGAGCTGTTTTTT
clone size: .; D gene: .; J gene: TRBJ2-7; V gene: TRBV2; CDR3 protein: CASSRGQLGGGYEQYF; CDR3 DNA: TGTGCCAGCAGTAGGGGACAGTTGGGGGGCGGCTACGAGCAGTACTTC
clone size: .; D gene: .; J gene: TRBJ2-7; V gene: TRBV19; CDR3 protein: CASSMMGARTYEQYF; CDR3 DNA: TGTGCCAGTAGTATGATGGGGGCACGAACCTACGAGCAGTACTTC
clone size: .; D gene: .; J gene: TRBJ2-7; V gene: TRBV18; CDR3 protein: CASSPRDKGHEQYF; CDR3 DNA: TGTGCCAGCTCACCCCGGGACAAAGGCCACGAGCAGTACTTC
clone size: .; D gene: TRBD1; J gene: TRBJ2-7; V gene: TRBV6-5; CDR3 protein: CASIGRDRGHEQYF; CDR3 DNA: TGTGCCAGCATTGGAAGGGACAGGGGGCACGAGCAGTACTTC
clone size: .; D gene: .; J gene: TRBJ2-1; V gene: TRBV10-1; CDR3 protein: CASSAGVQYDEQFF; CDR3 DNA: TGCGCCAGCAGTGCGGGAGTACAATACGATGAGCAGTTCTTC
clone size: .; D gene: .; J gene: TRBJ1-4; V gene: TRBV6-5; CDR3 protein: CASSYSLSTGREKLFF; CDR3 DNA: TGTGCCAGCAGTTACTCACTTTCGACAGGACGTGAAAAACTGTTTTTT
clone size: .; D gene: TRBD1; J gene: TRBJ1-5; V gene: TRBV18; CDR3 protein: CASSPPGQIYSNQPQHF; CDR3 DNA: TGTGCCAGCTCACCGCCGGGACAGATATATAGCAATCAGCCCCAGCATTTT
clone size: .; D gene: .; J gene: TRBJ1-5; V gene: TRBV27; CDR3 protein: CASSLRRGEDQPQHF; CDR3 DNA: TGTGCCAGCTCCCTGCGGCGGGGCGAGGATCAGCCCCAGCATTTT
clone size: .; D gene: .; J gene: TRBJ1-1; V gene: TRBV10-1; CDR3 protein: CASRGGNTEAFF; CDR3 DNA: TGCGCCAGCAGGGGGGGGAACACTGAAGCTTTCTTT
clone size: .; D gene: TRBD1; J gene: TRBJ2-6; V gene: TRBV7-6; CDR3 protein: CASSFERQGSGANVLTF; CDR3 DNA: TGTGCCAGCAGCTTCGAAAGACAGGGCTCTGGGGCCAACGTCCTGACTTTC
clone size: .; D gene: .; J gene: TRBJ1-1; V gene: TRBV5-1; CDR3 protein: CASSLDRHTEAFF; CDR3 DNA: TGCGCCAGCAGCTTAGACAGGCACACTGAAGCTTTCTTT
clone size: .; D gene: .; J gene: TRBJ2-2; V gene: TRBV5-1; CDR3 protein: CASSLTGGSVNGELFF; CDR3 DNA: TGCGCCAGCAGCTTAACGGGTGGGAGCGTGAACGGGGAGCTGTTTTTT
clone size: .; D gene: .; J gene: TRBJ1-5; V gene: TRBV6-5; CDR3 protein: CASSYQGNQPQHF; CDR3 DNA: TGTGCCAGCAGTTACCAGGGAAACCAGCCCCAGCATTTT
clone size: .; D gene: .; J gene: TRBJ1-1; V gene: TRBV13; CDR3 protein: CASDPGRNTEAFF; CDR3 DNA: TGTGCCAGTGACCCGGGACGCAACACTGAAGCTTTCTTT
clone size: once; D gene: TRBD1; J gene: TRBJ2-7; V gene: TRBV18; CDR3 protein: CASSPGQGAQEQYF; CDR3 DNA: TGTGCCAGCTCACCTGGACAGGGGGCTCAAGAGCAGTACTTC
clone size: .; D gene: TRBD2; J gene: TRBJ2-5; V gene: TRBV6-5; CDR3 protein: CASSARLAGEGTQYF; CDR3 DNA: TGTGCCAGCAGTGCCCGACTAGCGGGAGAGGGGACCCAGTACTTC
clone size: .; D gene: .; J gene: TRBJ2-7; V gene: TRBV5-1; CDR3 protein: CASNIQGGSYEQYF; CDR3 DNA: TGCGCCAGCAACATTCAGGGGGGGAGCTACGAGCAGTACTTC
clone size: .; D gene: .; J gene: TRBJ1-4; V gene: TRBV5-1; CDR3 protein: CASSLGLTTNEKLFF; CDR3 DNA: TGCGCCAGCAGCTTGGGTCTCACAACTAATGAAAAACTGTTTTTT
clone size: .; D gene: TRBD1; J gene: TRBJ1-5; V gene: TRBV19; CDR3 protein: CASSISDRRQPQHF; CDR3 DNA: TGTGCCAGTAGTATTTCGGACAGGAGGCAGCCCCAGCATTTT
clone size: .; D gene: TRBD1; J gene: TRBJ1-4; V gene: TRBV19; CDR3 protein: CASTKGTGVEKLFF; CDR3 DNA: TGTGCCAGTACCAAGGGGACAGGGGTTGAAAAACTGTTTTTT
clone size: .; D gene: TRBD1; J gene: TRBJ1-3; V gene: TRBV6-1; CDR3 protein: CASSGGTGGWGNTIYF; CDR3 DNA: TGTGCCAGCAGTGGAGGGACAGGGGGCTGGGGAAACACCATATATTTT
clone size: .; D gene: .; J gene: TRBJ2-1; V gene: TRBV19; CDR3 protein: CASSTSNEQFF; CDR3 DNA: TGTGCCAGTAGTACAAGCAATGAGCAGTTCTTC
clone size: .; D gene: .; J gene: TRBJ1-1; V gene: TRBV27; CDR3 protein: CASTPGGAGNTEAFF; CDR3 DNA: TGTGCCAGCACCCCCGGCGGCGCCGGGAACACTGAAGCTTTCTTT
clone size: .; D gene: TRBD1; J gene: TRBJ1-5; V gene: TRBV10-3; CDR3 protein: CAIRWDRAFNQPQHF; CDR3 DNA: TGTGCCATCAGGTGGGACAGGGCCTTCAATCAGCCCCAGCATTTT
clone size: once; D gene: .; J gene: TRBJ1-4; V gene: TRBV28; CDR3 protein: CASSIDSNEKLFF; CDR3 DNA: TGTGCCAGCAGTATTGACAGTAATGAAAAACTGTTTTTT
clone size: .; D gene: TRBD1; J gene: TRBJ2-2; V gene: TRBV10-2; CDR3 protein: CASRKQGAQSAGELFF; CDR3 DNA: TGCGCCAGCAGGAAACAGGGGGCACAGAGTGCCGGGGAGCTGTTTTTT
clone size: .; D gene: .; J gene: TRBJ1-3; V gene: TRBV18; CDR3 protein: CASSPRTADTSGNTIYF; CDR3 DNA: TGTGCCAGCTCACCACGGACAGCAGATACTTCTGGAAACACCATATATTTT
clone size: .; D gene: TRBD1; J gene: TRBJ2-6; V gene: TRBV30; CDR3 protein: CAWSAPGQVSSGANVLTF; CDR3 DNA: TGTGCCTGGAGTGCACCGGGACAGGTCAGCTCTGGGGCCAACGTCCTGACTTTC
clone size: .; D gene: TRBD1; J gene: TRBJ1-4; V gene: TRBV7-2; CDR3 protein: CASSLATGGINEKLFF; CDR3 DNA: TGTGCCAGCAGCTTAGCCACAGGGGGCATTAATGAAAAACTGTTTTTT
clone size: .; D gene: .; J gene: TRBJ2-5; V gene: TRBV7-2; CDR3 protein: CASSLHGGPETQYF; CDR3 DNA: TGTGCCAGCAGCTTACACGGCGGGCCAGAGACCCAGTACTTC
clone size: .; D gene: TRBD2; J gene: TRBJ2-1; V gene: TRBV10-3; CDR3 protein: CATGDSGGHNEQFF; CDR3 DNA: TGTGCCACCGGGGATAGCGGGGGACACAATGAGCAGTTCTTC
clone size: .; D gene: .; J gene: TRBJ1-6; V gene: TRBV6-5; CDR3 protein: CASSPQGGPNSPLHF; CDR3 DNA: TGTGCCAGCAGTCCACAAGGGGGGCCGAATTCACCCCTCCACTTT
clone size: .; D gene: .; J gene: TRBJ2-7; V gene: TRBV14; CDR3 protein: CASSQKQGFCADEQYF; CDR3 DNA: TGTGCCAGCAGCCAAAAGCAGGGGTTTTGCGCCGACGAGCAGTACTTC
clone size: .; D gene: .; J gene: TRBJ1-2; V gene: TRBV25-1; CDR3 protein: CASSREADYGYTF; CDR3 DNA: TGTGCCAGCAGCAGGGAAGCGGACTATGGCTACACCTTC
clone size: .; D gene: TRBD1; J gene: TRBJ1-3; V gene: TRBV18; CDR3 protein: CASSPDRGGASGNTIYF; CDR3 DNA: TGTGCCAGCTCACCAGACAGAGGGGGCGCTTCTGGAAACACCATATATTTT
clone size: .; D gene: .; J gene: TRBJ2-3; V gene: TRBV19; CDR3 protein: CASSPNGIGKWTDTQYF; CDR3 DNA: TGTGCCAGTAGCCCGAATGGGATAGGGAAGTGGACAGATACGCAGTATTTT
clone size: .; D gene: .; J gene: TRBJ1-1; V gene: TRBV2; CDR3 protein: CASREGVTEAFF; CDR3 DNA: TGTGCCAGCAGAGAGGGGGTAACTGAAGCTTTCTTT
clone size: .; D gene: .; J gene: TRBJ2-7; V gene: TRBV12-5; CDR3 protein: CASGLVLGSSSYEQYF; CDR3 DNA: TGTGCTAGTGGTTTGGTACTTGGATCTAGCTCCTACGAGCAGTACTTC
clone size: .; D gene: .; J gene: TRBJ1-1; V gene: TRBV5-1; CDR3 protein: CASSLVGSGNTEAFF; CDR3 DNA: TGCGCCAGCAGCTTGGTGGGGTCCGGGAACACTGAAGCTTTCTTT
clone size: .; D gene: .; J gene: TRBJ1-1; V gene: TRBV19; CDR3 protein: CASKLNTEAFF; CDR3 DNA: TGTGCCAGTAAGCTGAACACTGAAGCTTTCTTT
clone size: once; D gene: .; J gene: TRBJ2-5; V gene: TRBV5-4; CDR3 protein: CASSFHDRKETQYF; CDR3 DNA: TGTGCCAGCAGCTTCCATGACAGAAAAGAGACCCAGTACTTC
clone size: .; D gene: TRBD1; J gene: TRBJ1-5; V gene: TRBV5-5; CDR3 protein: CASSLVTGVNQPQHF; CDR3 DNA: TGTGCCAGCAGCTTGGTGACAGGGGTGAATCAGCCCCAGCATTTT
clone size: .; D gene: TRBD2; J gene: TRBJ2-7; V gene: TRBV4-1; CDR3 protein: CASSQPTSGSYEQYF; CDR3 DNA: TGCGCCAGCAGCCAACCAACTAGCGGGAGCTACGAGCAGTACTTC
clone size: once; D gene: .; J gene: TRBJ2-1; V gene: TRBV10-3; CDR3 protein: CAISESRLAIANEQFF; CDR3 DNA: TGTGCCATCAGTGAGTCGAGGCTAGCGATCGCCAATGAGCAGTTCTTC
clone size: .; D gene: TRBD1; J gene: TRBJ1-1; V gene: TRBV7-9; CDR3 protein: CASSLGTGGWGTEAFF; CDR3 DNA: TGTGCCAGCAGCTTGGGGACAGGGGGTTGGGGCACTGAAGCTTTCTTT
clone size: .; D gene: .; J gene: TRBJ2-7; V gene: TRBV10-1; CDR3 protein: CASSEGTGPYEQYF; CDR3 DNA: TGCGCCAGCAGTGAAGGGACTGGCCCCTACGAGCAGTACTTC
clone size: .; D gene: .; J gene: TRBJ2-1; V gene: TRBV6-1; CDR3 protein: CASSLTSTTKFF; CDR3 DNA: TGTGCCAGCAGTCTTACTAGTACCACCAAGTTCTTC
clone size: .; D gene: TRBD2; J gene: TRBJ2-1; V gene: TRBV2; CDR3 protein: CASSGTSGGVQQFF; CDR3 DNA: TGTGCCAGCAGTGGAACTAGCGGGGGGGTTCAGCAGTTCTTC
clone size: .; D gene: TRBD1; J gene: TRBJ1-5; V gene: TRBV27; CDR3 protein: CASSVQGGNQPQHF; CDR3 DNA: TGTGCCAGCAGTGTCCAGGGGGGCAATCAGCCCCAGCATTTT